The 5 T cell receptor beta chains below come from one sample, sequenced in a study of T cell clonality in common variable immunodeficiency. The method was immunoSEQ multiplex PCR; TCRdb's version includes in-frame clones alone and lacks a portion of them. The repertoire has around 13,000 clones, none seen only once; the ten largest take roughly 6.9%. Their recognized antigens are unknown. Overall study findings and caveats: Common variable immunodeficiency TCR beta sequences reportedly had fewer deletions and N-nucleotide insertions.

Sequencing was done on a sample of peripheral blood mononuclear cells. These receptors all come from a human donor with common variable immunodeficiency.

Turning to this clone: From the germline J gene comes the end of the CDR3, since the read stops 3 residues before it. The V call is TRBV19, the J call TRBJ2-3; 8 bases map to TRBD1. The CDR3 is 15 amino acids. CDR1 LNHDA and CDR2 SQIVND come from the germline V gene (reference sequence). J was trimmed by 0 bases and V by 5 bases; bases with no gene match: 4. The sequenced part of the CDR3 DNA is TGTGCCAGTAGTTATCGGACAGGGAGCACAGATACG. The encoded protein is CASSYRTGSTDT. The entire CDR3 protein is CASSYRTGSTDTQYF.

This clone was observed a few times. The read halts 3 residues ahead of the CDR3 end, with the missing end drawn from the germline J gene. This chain connects TRBV6-2 or TRBV6-3 to TRBJ1-5; D is possibly TRBD1 (6 bases). CDR1 is MNHEY, CDR2 SVGEGT, per germline. CDR3 length: 15 residues. Trimming shortened V by 3 bases and J by 2 bases, and 11 bases separated the two germline ends. The DNA read from the CDR3 is TGTGCCAGCAGTTATCAGGGGAGGGGCAATCAGCCC. Protein product: CASSYQGRGNQP. The whole CDR3 is CASSYQGRGNQPQHF.

In this sample, this clone turned up a few times. The read comes to an end 3 residues before the CDR3 does, leaving the germline J gene to fill in the end. V and J are TRBV19 and TRBJ1-2; TRBD1 matches 10 bases. CDR3 size: 15 residues. The germline V gene has CDR1 LNHDA and CDR2 SQIVND (reference sequence). Losses at the gene ends were 5 bases for V and 4 bases for J; bases not matched to a gene: 7. The CDR3 DNA, read in part, is TGTGCCAGTAGTCTCCGGGACAGGGGCTTCTATGGC. Residues: CASSLRDRGFYG. The entire CDR3 reads CASSLRDRGFYGYTF.

By proportion, this clone is medium-sized. The read falls 3 residues short of the CDR3 end, and the missing part is taken from the germline J gene. This chain connects TRBV20-1 to TRBJ1-2, with D maybe TRBD1 (5 bases). Germline V CDR1 and CDR2: DFQATT, SNEGSKA (reference sequence). The ends were cut back, 3 bases at V and 7 bases at J, with 12 bases in the middle. The CDR3 is 12 amino acids. Partial CDR3 DNA: TGCAGTGCTAGGGTGTCAGGGATTGGC. This sequence encodes CSARVSGIG. In full, the CDR3 is CSARVSGIGYTF.

Worth noting for this clone: The read halts 3 residues ahead of the CDR3 end, with the missing end drawn from the germline J gene. J is TRBJ1-2 and V is TRBV20-1; possibly TRBD1 for D (5 bases). Trimming removed 4 bases at V and 2 bases at J, with 11 bases between. Germline assignment: CDR1 DFQATT and CDR2 SNEGSKA (reference sequence). This CDR3 spans 13 amino acids. The part of the CDR3 DNA that was read is TGCAGTGCTAAAGACAGAAAGAACTATGGC. Translating gives CSAKDRKNYG. The complete CDR3 protein is CSAKDRKNYGYTF.